This TCR beta chain was obtained from a study of response to subunit inactivated influenza vaccine. TCRdb itself ran the RT-PCR reads through MiXCR, one entry per CDR3 protein. The sample has some 850,000 distinct CDR3 sequences, roughly 20% seen once. Germline CDR1 is LGHNA and CDR2 is YNFKEQ. V lost 5 bases and J lost 4, with 12 bases in between. This CDR3 contains 14 residues. The sequencing used PBMCs from blood, collected roughly 5 days after vaccination. The sequence derives from a man aged 45 to 65 who received an inactivated influenza vaccine. The V and J genes are TRBV4-2 and TRBJ1-3, with D possibly TRBD1 on 6 matching bases. The CDR3 is CASSTQGRGNTIYF. The CDR3 DNA follows: TGTGCCAGCAGCACCCAGGGGCGAGGAAACACCATATATTTT.